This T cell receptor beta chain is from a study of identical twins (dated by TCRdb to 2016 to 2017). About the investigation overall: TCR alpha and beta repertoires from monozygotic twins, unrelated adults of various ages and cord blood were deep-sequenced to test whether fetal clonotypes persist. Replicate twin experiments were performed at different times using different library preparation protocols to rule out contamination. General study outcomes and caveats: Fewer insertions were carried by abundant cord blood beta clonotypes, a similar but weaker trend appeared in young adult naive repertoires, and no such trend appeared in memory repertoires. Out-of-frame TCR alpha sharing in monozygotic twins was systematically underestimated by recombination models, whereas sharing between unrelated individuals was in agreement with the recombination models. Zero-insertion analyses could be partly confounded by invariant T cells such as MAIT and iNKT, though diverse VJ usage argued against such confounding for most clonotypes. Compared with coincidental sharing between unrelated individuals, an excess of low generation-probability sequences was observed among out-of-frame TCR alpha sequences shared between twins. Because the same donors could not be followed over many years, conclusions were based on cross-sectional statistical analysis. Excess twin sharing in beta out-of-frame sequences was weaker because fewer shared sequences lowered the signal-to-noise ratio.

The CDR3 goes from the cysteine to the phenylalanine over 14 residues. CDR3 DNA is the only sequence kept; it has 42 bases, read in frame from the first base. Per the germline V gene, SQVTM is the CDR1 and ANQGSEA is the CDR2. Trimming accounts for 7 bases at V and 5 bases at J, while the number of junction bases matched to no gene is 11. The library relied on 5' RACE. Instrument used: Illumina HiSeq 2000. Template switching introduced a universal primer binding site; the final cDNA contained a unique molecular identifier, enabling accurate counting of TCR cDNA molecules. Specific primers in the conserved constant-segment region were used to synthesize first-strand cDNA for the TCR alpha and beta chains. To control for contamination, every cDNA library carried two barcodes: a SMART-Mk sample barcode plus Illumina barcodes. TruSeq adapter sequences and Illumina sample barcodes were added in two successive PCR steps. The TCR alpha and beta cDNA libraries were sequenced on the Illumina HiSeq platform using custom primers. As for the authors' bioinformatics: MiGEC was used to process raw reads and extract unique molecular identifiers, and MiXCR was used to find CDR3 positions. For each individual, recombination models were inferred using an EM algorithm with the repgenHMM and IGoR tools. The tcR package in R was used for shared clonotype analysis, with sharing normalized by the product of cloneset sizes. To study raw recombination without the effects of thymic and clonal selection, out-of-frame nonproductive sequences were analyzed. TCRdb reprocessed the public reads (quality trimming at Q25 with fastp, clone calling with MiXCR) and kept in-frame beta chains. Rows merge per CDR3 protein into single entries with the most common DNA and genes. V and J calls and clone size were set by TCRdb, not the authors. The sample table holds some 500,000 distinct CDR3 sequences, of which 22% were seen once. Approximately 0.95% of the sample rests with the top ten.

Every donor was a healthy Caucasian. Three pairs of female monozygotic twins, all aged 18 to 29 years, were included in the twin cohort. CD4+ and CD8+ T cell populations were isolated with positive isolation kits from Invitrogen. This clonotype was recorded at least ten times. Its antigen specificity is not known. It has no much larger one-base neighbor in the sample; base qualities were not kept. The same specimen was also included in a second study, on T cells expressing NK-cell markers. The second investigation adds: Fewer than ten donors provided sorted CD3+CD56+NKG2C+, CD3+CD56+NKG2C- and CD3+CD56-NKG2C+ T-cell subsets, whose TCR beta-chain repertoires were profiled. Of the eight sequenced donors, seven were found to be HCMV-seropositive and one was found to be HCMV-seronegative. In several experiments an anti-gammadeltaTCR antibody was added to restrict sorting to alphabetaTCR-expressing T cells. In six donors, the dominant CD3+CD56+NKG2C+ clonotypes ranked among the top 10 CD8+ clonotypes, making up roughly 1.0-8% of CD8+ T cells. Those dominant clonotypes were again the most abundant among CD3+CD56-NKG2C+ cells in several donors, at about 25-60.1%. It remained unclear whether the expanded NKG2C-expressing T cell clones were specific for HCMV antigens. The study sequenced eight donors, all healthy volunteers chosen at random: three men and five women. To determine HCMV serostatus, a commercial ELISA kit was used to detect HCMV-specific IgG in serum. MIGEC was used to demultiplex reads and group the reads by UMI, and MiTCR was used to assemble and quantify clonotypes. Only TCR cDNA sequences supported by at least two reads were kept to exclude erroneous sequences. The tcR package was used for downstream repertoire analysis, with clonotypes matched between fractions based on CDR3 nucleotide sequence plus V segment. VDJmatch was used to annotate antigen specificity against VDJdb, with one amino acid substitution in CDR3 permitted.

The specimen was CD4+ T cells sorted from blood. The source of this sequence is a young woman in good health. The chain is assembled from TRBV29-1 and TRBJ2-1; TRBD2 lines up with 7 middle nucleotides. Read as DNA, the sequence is TGCAGCGGATCCCGGGACTATCTAAACAATGAGCAGTTCTTC. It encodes CSGSRDYLNNEQFF.